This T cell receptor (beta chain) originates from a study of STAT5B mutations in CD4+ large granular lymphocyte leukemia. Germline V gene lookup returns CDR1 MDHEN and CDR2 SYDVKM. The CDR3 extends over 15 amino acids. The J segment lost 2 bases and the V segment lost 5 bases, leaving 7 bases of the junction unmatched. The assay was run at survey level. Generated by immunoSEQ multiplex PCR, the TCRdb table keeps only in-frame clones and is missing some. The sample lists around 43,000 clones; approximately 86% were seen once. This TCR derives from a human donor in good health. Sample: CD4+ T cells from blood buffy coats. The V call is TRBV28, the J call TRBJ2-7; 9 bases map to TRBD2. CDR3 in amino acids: CASSISGSGPYEQYF. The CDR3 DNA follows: TGTGCCAGCAGTATTAGCGGGAGCGGACCCTACGAGCAGTACTTC.